The entry that follows covers one T cell receptor beta chain sequence. The antigen is not known. CDR1 and CDR2 (germline): SQVTM, ANQGSEA. The CDR3 is 13 amino acids. V shed 4 bases, J shed 2 bases, and the junction held 2 bases outside the gene matches. The sample comes from a study of cytomegalovirus exposure and HLA in healthy donors. The PCR used 60 Vbeta and 13 Jbeta primers. The data were produced by immunoSEQ multiplex PCR, yet TCRdb's version contains in-frame clones alone and is incomplete. The table shows roughly 180,000 clones, with about four fifths occurring only once. The study, taken as a whole, reports: Presence/absence analyses treated sequencing depth as roughly uniform across donors.

The rearrangement joins TRBV29-1 to TRBJ2-3; 8 bases fit TRBD2. The sequencing input was PBMCs. The clonotype comes from a girl aged 5-17 years in good health and CMV-seropositive. The CDR3 DNA sequence: TGCAGCGTTGGCGGACTAGCCACAGATACGCAGTATTTT. Residues: CSVGGLATDTQYF.